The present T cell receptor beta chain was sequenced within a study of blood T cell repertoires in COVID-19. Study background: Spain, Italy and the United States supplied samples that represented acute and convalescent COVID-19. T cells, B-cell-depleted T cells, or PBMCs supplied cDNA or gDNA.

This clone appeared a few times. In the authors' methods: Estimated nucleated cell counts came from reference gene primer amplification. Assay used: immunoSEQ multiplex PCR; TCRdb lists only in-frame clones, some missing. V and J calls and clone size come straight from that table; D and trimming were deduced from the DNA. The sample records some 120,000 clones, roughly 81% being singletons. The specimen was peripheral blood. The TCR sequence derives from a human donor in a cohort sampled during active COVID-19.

The CDR3 is CASSGDKKTEAFF. The CDR3 DNA reads as TGTGCCAGCTCAGGGGACAAGAAGACTGAAGCTTTCTTT. This sequence joins TRBV18 and TRBJ1-1; a possible D gene is TRBD1 (6 bases). The CDR3 is 13 amino acids. Germline V gives CDR1 KGHSH, CDR2 LQKENI. Trimming took off 5 bases at V and 5 bases at J, with 12 bases between the two ends.